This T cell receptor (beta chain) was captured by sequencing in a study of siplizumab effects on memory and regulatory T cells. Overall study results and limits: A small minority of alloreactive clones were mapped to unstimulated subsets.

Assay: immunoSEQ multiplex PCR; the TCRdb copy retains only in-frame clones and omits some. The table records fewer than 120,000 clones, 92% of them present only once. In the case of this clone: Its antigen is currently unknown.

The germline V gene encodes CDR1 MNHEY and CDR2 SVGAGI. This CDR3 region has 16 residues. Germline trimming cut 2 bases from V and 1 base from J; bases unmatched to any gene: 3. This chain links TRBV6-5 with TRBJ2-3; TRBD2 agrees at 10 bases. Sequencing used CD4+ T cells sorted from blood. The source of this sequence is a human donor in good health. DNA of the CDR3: TGTGCCAGCAGTTACGTCGGGACTAGCGGCACAGATACGCAGTATTTT. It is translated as CASSYVGTSGTDTQYF.